The clone carrying this T cell receptor (beta chain) was seen more than once but under ten times. The second PCR ran roughly 6 to 12 cycles with a sample-barcoded 5' primer and J-beta primers. TCRdb ran MiXCR on the 5' RACE reads and lists one entry per CDR3 protein. Of under 800,000 distinct CDR3 sequences in the sample, about 40% were seen once. The data were taken from a study of blood T cells in healthy people across ages. The CDR3 length is 15 residues. Germline CDR1 reads SNHLY; CDR2 reads FYNNEI. V was cut by 4 bases and J by 1 base, with 12 bases left in between. The receptor's source is a woman aged 60-75 years in good health. The V gene is TRBV2, the J gene TRBJ2-3; the D gene is possibly TRBD1 (5 bases). Sequencing was performed on blood. The CDR3 here is CASSGRRVGTDTQYF. The CDR3 DNA sequence: TGTGCCAGCAGTGGCCGCAGGGTGGGCACAGATACGCAGTATTTT.